Below, 28 T cell receptor beta chains from the same sample are listed, as sequenced in a study of blood T cell repertoires in COVID-19. Measured with immunoSEQ multiplex PCR; TCRdb has only the in-frame clones, and not every one. The sample shows roughly 60,000 clones, approximately 83% of them seen only once. The specimen was peripheral blood. All receptors derive from a man aged 50-59 years with COVID-19, enrolled during active disease.

The chain carries TRBV6-6 and TRBJ1-1, with 9 bases identical to TRBD1. The V and J ends lost 5 bases and 4 bases, in that order; junction bases with no gene match: 2. The CDR3 sequence is 13 residues long. CDR1 is MNHNY and CDR2 is SVGAGI in the germline V gene (reference sequence). CDR3 nucleotide sequence: TGTGCCAGCAGTCTGACAGGGGGCACTGAAGCTTTCTTT. Translating it yields CASSLTGGTEAFF.

This chain joins TRBV19 and TRBJ1-1; D uncertain. V lost 6 bases, J lost 10 bases, and 15 bases lay in between. Germline V lookup: CDR1 LNHDA, CDR2 SQIVND (reference sequence). This CDR3 is built from 12 residues. CDR3 coding DNA: TGTGCCAGTAGAGAGGGAGCCGGGAGAGCTTTCTTT. It specifies CASREGAGRAFF.

The chain uses TRBV6-5 and TRBJ2-6, with D tentatively TRBD1 (6 bases). There are 15 residues in the CDR3. V gave up 7 bases and J gave up 0 bases, with 10 bases separating them. From germline, CDR1 is MNHEY and CDR2 SVGAGI. The CDR3 nucleotides are TGTGCCAGCATTCAGGGGACCTCTGGGGCCAACGTCCTGACTTTC. Its protein product is CASIQGTSGANVLTF.

This clone came up once. The chain links TRBV6-1 to TRBJ2-1, with 8 bases fitting TRBD2. The CDR3 has 17 residues. V trimming: 0 bases; J trimming: 3 bases; junction bases outside the gene matches: 7. The germline V gene has CDR1 MNHNS and CDR2 SASEGT. The CDR3 reads CASSEAWTSRIYNEQFF. CDR3 DNA: TGTGCCAGCAGTGAAGCTTGGACTAGCCGTATCTACAATGAGCAGTTCTTC.

The chain uses TRBV19 and TRBJ2-3; possibly TRBD2 for D (7 bases). V was trimmed by 3 bases and J by 2 bases, leaving 15 bases between them. The CDR3 extends over 16 amino acids. Germline lookup yields CDR1 LNHDA and CDR2 SQIVND (reference sequence). CDR3 protein: CASSIQGGGPTDTQYF. In DNA, the CDR3 is TGTGCCAGTAGTATCCAAGGGGGGGGCCCCACAGATACGCAGTATTTT. Supplemented by reference TRBV19 and TRBJ2-3, the full variable domain reads DGGITQSPKYLFRKEGQNVTLSCEQNLNHDAMYWYRQDPGQGLRLIYYSQIVNDFQKGDIAEGYSVSREKKESFPLTVTSAQKNPTAFYLCASSIQGGGPTDTQYFGPGTRLTVL.

The V and J genes are TRBV2 and TRBJ2-1, with D perhaps TRBD1 (5 bases). Trimming shortened V by 6 bases and J by 3 bases, and 6 bases separated the two germline ends. Germline V gene lookup returns CDR1 SNHLY and CDR2 FYNNEI. The CDR3 is 12 residues long. The CDR3 DNA is TGTGCCAGCAGGACAGACTACAATGAGCAGTTCTTC. Translation: CASRTDYNEQFF.

This chain joins TRBV28 and TRBJ1-3; 7 nucleotides match TRBD1. V shed 7 bases and J 1 base; nucleotides not matched to a gene: 4. The CDR3 is 14 amino acids. Germline lookup yields CDR1 MDHEN and CDR2 SYDVKM. This CDR3 is CASTFRGSGNTIYF. CDR3 sequence (DNA): TGTGCCAGCACGTTCAGGGGGTCTGGAAACACCATATATTTT. Variable domain in full (rest from reference TRBV28 and TRBJ1-3): DVKVTQSSRYLVKRTGEKVFLECVQDMDHENMFWYRQDPGLGLRLIYFSYDVKMKEKGDIPEGYSVSREKKERFSLILESASTNQTSMYLCASTFRGSGNTIYFGEGSWLTVV.

This rearrangement joins TRBV24-1 to TRBJ2-3; weak D call: TRBD2 (6 bases). The CDR3 length is 15 residues. From germline, CDR1 is KGHDR and CDR2 SFDVKD. The V end lost 9 bases, the J end lost 0 bases, and 15 bases lay between the germline ends. In nucleotides, the CDR3 is TGTGCCACCTGCCCGGGAGCGGGTAGCACAGATACGCAGTATTTT. It yields the protein CATCPGAGSTDTQYF.

The chain has TRBV19 and TRBJ2-1; D is perhaps TRBD1 (6 bases). The CDR3 loop spans 14 amino acids. The germline CDR1 and CDR2 sequences are LNHDA and SQIVND (reference sequence). The V end lost 4 bases, the J end lost 3 bases, and 10 bases lay between the germline ends. CDR3 sequence (DNA): TGTGCCAGTAGTAGTACAGGGTTCTACAATGAGCAGTTCTTC. It codes for CASSSTGFYNEQFF.

This chain links TRBV6-5 with TRBJ2-2, with TRBD1 matching 7 bases. V was clipped by 5 bases and J by 10 bases; unmatched bases: 10. CDR3 length equals 14 residues. Germline V gene sequence: CDR1 MNHEY, CDR2 SVGAGI. The chain's CDR3 is CASSTTGYSEELFF. The CDR3 bases are TGTGCCAGCAGTACGACAGGGTACAGTGAGGAGCTGTTTTTT.

The rearrangement uses TRBV11-2 and TRBJ2-5; weak D call: TRBD2 (6 bases). V was trimmed by 1 base and J by 4 bases, leaving 16 bases between them. The germline CDR1 and CDR2 sequences are SGHAT and FQNNGV. CDR3 length: 16 residues. Here the CDR3 DNA reads TGTGCCAGCAGCTTAGCAGGCGTTAGCGGTGGAGAGACCCAGTACTTC. Residues: CASSLAGVSGGETQYF.

The V call is TRBV6-6, the J call TRBJ1-1, with D unresolved. The CDR3 is 13 residues long. Trimming pared 7 bases from V and 4 bases from J, leaving 13 bases between. The germline V gene has CDR1 MNHNY and CDR2 SVGAGI (reference sequence). The CDR3 loop is CASNDSGFTEAFF. The DNA of the CDR3 is TGTGCCAGCAACGACTCCGGTTTCACTGAAGCTTTCTTT.

The chain is built from TRBV29-1 and TRBJ2-1, with 9 bases matching TRBD1. This CDR3 region has 15 residues. Germline V lookup: CDR1 SQVTM, CDR2 ANQGSEA. V gave up 4 bases and J gave up 8 bases; unmatched junction bases: 12. The CDR3 spells CSVGGPGQGADEQFF. In DNA form, the CDR3 reads TGCAGCGTTGGGGGTCCGGGACAGGGCGCGGATGAGCAGTTCTTC.

The chain couples TRBV24-1 to TRBJ2-1; maybe TRBD1 (5 bases). Trimming pared 4 bases from V and 0 bases from J, leaving 12 bases between. The CDR3 consists of 16 residues. Germline CDR1 is KGHDR and CDR2 is SFDVKD. As DNA, the CDR3 is TGTGCCACCAGTGAGGCTGACAGTAACTCCTACAATGAGCAGTTCTTC. It encodes CATSEADSNSYNEQFF.

The chain combines TRBV3-1 (or the pseudogene TRBV3-2) with TRBJ2-1; 8 bases match TRBD2. V lost 4 bases to trimming and J lost 3 bases; unmatched junction nucleotides: 5. Germline CDR1 and CDR2: LGHDT and YNNKEL (reference sequence). The CDR3 loop spans 15 amino acids. This CDR3 reads CASSLAGSYYNEQFF. The CDR3 coding sequence is TGTGCCAGCAGCCTAGCGGGATCCTACTACAATGAGCAGTTCTTC.

Concerning this clone itself: Other nucleotide sequences in the sample specify the same CDR3. The V call is TRBV6-5, the J call TRBJ2-3; TRBD1 might be the D (5 bases). This CDR3 comprises 15 residues. Looked up from germline, CDR1 is MNHEY and CDR2 is SVGAGI. Deletions cut 0 bases from V and 2 bases from J, with 9 bases between. CDR3: CASSYSGVSTDTQYF. The CDR3 bases are TGTGCCAGCAGTTACTCAGGGGTCTCCACAGATACGCAGTATTTT.

J is TRBJ1-5 and V is TRBV5-1; D is unresolved. V gave up 0 bases and J gave up 0 bases, with 7 bases separating them. The CDR3 contains 15 residues. Germline V gives CDR1 SGHRS, CDR2 YFSETQ. Written as DNA, the CDR3 is TGCGCCAGCAGCTTGGGACACAATAGCAATCAGCCCCAGCATTTT. This sequence encodes CASSLGHNSNQPQHF.

The chain is built from TRBV30 and TRBJ1-6; 7 bases align to TRBD1. CDR1 GTSNPN and CDR2 SVGIG come from the germline V gene (reference sequence). CDR3 length equals 13 residues. J lost 8 bases, V lost 2 bases, and 3 bases had no gene match. The CDR3 DNA sequence: TGTGCCTGGAGTATCACAGGGGATTCACCCCTCCACTTT. Its protein is CAWSITGDSPLHF. Based on the CDR3 plus reference TRBV30 and TRBJ1-6, the full variable domain is SQTIHQWPATLVQPVGSPLSLECTVEGTSNPNLYWYRQAAGRGLQLLFYSVGIGQISSEVPQNLSASRPQDRQFILSSKKLLLSDSGFYLCAWSITGDSPLHFGNGTRLTVT.

J is TRBJ1-2 and V is TRBV4-1, with 7 bases fitting TRBD1. Germline assignment: CDR1 MGHRA and CDR2 YSYEKL. The V gene end was trimmed by 1 base and the J gene end by 4 bases; junction bases not matched to a gene: 6. CDR3 size: 15 residues. The CDR3, as DNA: TGCGCCAGCAGCCAAGGGGCCAGGGGGATCTATGGCTACACCTTC. Its protein product is CASSQGARGIYGYTF.

This clone was picked up one time. This chain connects TRBV28 to TRBJ2-3; D is perhaps TRBD2 (7 bases). Trimming removed 3 bases from V and 6 bases from J, with 13 bases in between. The germline V gene encodes CDR1 MDHEN and CDR2 SYDVKM. The CDR3 covers 14 residues. The CDR3 nucleotides read TGTGCCAGCAGTTTGCGGGGGCGGGGGGATACGCAGTATTTT. This sequence encodes CASSLRGRGDTQYF.

The chain combines TRBV21-1 with TRBJ2-1; no check of the table's D call, TRBD2, against the DNA was made. TRBV21-1 is a pseudogene locus. CDR3 length: 18 residues. The CDR3 here is CASSKAGLGGRCYNEQFF. The CDR3 DNA follows: TGTGCCAGCAGCAAAGCGGGACTTGGCGGGAGATGTTACAATGAGCAGTTCTTC.

This clone has just a few counts. The chain's CDR3 is CASSLVVTSVTGYNEQFF. As DNA, the CDR3 is TGCGCCAGCAGCTTGGTCGTAACTAGCGTTACTGGCTACAATGAGCAGTTCTTC. The chain joins TRBV5-1 to TRBJ2-1, with 7 nucleotides matching TRBD2. Germline V gives CDR1 SGHRS, CDR2 YFSETQ. Trimming at V came to 0 bases and at J to 3 bases, leaving 12 bases not matched to a gene. CDR3 length: 18 amino acids.

This chain uses TRBV6-5 with TRBJ2-3; 9 bases agree with TRBD2. Germline CDR1 reads MNHEY; CDR2 reads SVGAGI. V shed 6 bases, J shed 6 bases, and the junction held 10 bases outside the gene matches. CDR3 length: 15 residues. CDR3 in DNA: TGTGCCAGCAGCGTCCATAGCGGGAGAGGCGATACGCAGTATTTT. Amino acids: CASSVHSGRGDTQYF.

This chain links TRBV28 with TRBJ2-5; D gene unclear. Germline V gene sequence: CDR1 MDHEN, CDR2 SYDVKM. The V gene lost 5 bases and the J gene lost 2 bases, with 12 bases spanning the gap. The CDR3 extends over 14 amino acids. CDR3 in DNA: TGTGCCAGCAGTCTGTGGGCGCGACAAGAGACCCAGTACTTC. Translating gives CASSLWARQETQYF.

The gene calls are TRBV7-2 and TRBJ2-1, with D uncertain. CDR1 SGHTA and CDR2 FQGNSA come from the germline V gene. The CDR3 loop spans 18 amino acids. V gave up 0 bases and J gave up 0 bases, with 15 bases separating them. The CDR3 reads CASSLAENSLSSYNEQFF. Written as DNA, the CDR3 is TGTGCCAGCAGCTTAGCGGAGAACTCCTTGAGCTCCTACAATGAGCAGTTCTTC.

The V gene is TRBV6-2 or TRBV6-3, the J gene TRBJ2-5; possibly TRBD1 for D (5 bases). CDR1 MNHEY and CDR2 SVGEGT come from the germline V gene. The V gene lost 3 bases and the J gene lost 5 bases, with 10 bases spanning the gap. The CDR3 spans 13 residues. The CDR3 region is CASSYSRDETQYF. CDR3 nucleotide sequence: TGTGCCAGCAGTTATTCCAGGGATGAGACCCAGTACTTC.

V is TRBV5-6 and J is TRBJ2-3; 12 bases fit TRBD2. CDR1 is SGHDT and CDR2 is YYEEEE in the germline V gene. This CDR3 spans 15 amino acids. J lost 5 bases, V lost 4 bases, and 5 bases had no gene match. CDR3 in amino acids: CASSTTGLAGDTQYF. The CDR3 region has the DNA TGTGCCAGCAGCACTACGGGACTAGCGGGAGATACGCAGTATTTT.

The gene calls are TRBV5-1 and TRBJ2-3, with 10 nucleotides matching TRBD2. This CDR3 contains 17 residues. Germline-derived CDR1 and CDR2 are SGHRS and YFSETQ. V gave up 0 bases and J gave up 1 base; unmatched junction bases: 5. The CDR3 reads CASSLGPSGRGTDTQYF. The CDR3 bases are TGCGCCAGCAGCTTGGGCCCTAGCGGGAGAGGCACAGATACGCAGTATTTT.